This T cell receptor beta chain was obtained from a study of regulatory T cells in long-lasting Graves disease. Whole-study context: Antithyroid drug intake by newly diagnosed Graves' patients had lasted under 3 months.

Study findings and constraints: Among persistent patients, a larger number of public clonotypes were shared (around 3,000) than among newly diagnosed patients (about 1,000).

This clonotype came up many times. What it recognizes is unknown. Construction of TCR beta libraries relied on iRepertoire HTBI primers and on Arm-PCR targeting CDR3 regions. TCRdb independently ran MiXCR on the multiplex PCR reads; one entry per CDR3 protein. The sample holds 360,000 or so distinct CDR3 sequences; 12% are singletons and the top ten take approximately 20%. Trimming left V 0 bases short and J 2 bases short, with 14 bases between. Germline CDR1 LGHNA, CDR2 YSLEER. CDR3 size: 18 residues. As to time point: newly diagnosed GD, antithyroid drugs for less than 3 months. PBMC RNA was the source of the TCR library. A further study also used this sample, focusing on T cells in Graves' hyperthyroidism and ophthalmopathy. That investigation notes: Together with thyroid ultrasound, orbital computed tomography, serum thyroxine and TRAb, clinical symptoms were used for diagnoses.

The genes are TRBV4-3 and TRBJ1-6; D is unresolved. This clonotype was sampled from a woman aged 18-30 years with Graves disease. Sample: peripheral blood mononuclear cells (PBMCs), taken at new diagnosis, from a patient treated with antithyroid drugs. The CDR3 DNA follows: TGCGCCAGCAGCCAAGATCCACAAGGACCAGCCTATAATTCACCCCTCCACTTT. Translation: CASSQDPQGPAYNSPLHF.